The rows below give T cell receptor beta chains drawn from one sample of a study of early T cells in non-severe SARS-CoV-2 infection. TCRdb analysed the 5' RACE reads with MiXCR anew, one entry per CDR3 protein. The sample comprises some 80,000 distinct CDR3 sequences, 5% of which are singletons, and approximately 7.4% rests with the top ten. This sample comprised whole blood, obtained at baseline. Every receptor here comes from an adult who was a healthcare worker with PCR-confirmed SARS-CoV-2 infection or an uninfected control (not recorded which). CDR3s include the opening cysteine and the closing phenylalanine or tryptophan. The D gene is left open where the match is weak. Clone size is given for some rows only: seen once, a few or many times, or a class if the clone is expanded.

j_call clone_size v_call d_call cdr3_aa cdr3_nt
TRBJ1-1 many TRBV12-3/TRBV12-4 . CASSFGTEYEAFF TGTGCCAGCAGTTTCGGGACGGAGTATGAAGCTTTCTTT
TRBJ1-4 many TRBV28 . CASSFPTGGTTNEKLFF TGTGCCAGCAGTTTTCCGACAGGAGGTACGACTAATGAAAAACTGTTTTTT
TRBJ2-5 few TRBV30 TRBD1 CAWDRGVSETQYF TGTGCCTGGGACAGGGGGGTTTCGGAGACCCAGTACTTC
TRBJ2-2 . TRBV5-1 . CASSPEGRWGLFF TGCGCCAGCAGCCCCGAAGGGCGCTGGGGGCTGTTTTTT
TRBJ2-7 many TRBV18 . CASSLGTDLGEQYF TGTGCCAGCTCACTAGGGACGGACTTAGGGGAGCAGTACTTC
TRBJ2-7 many TRBV24-1 TRBD2 CATSAPSGAARIPYEQYF TGTGCCACCAGTGCCCCTAGCGGGGCGGCTCGAATTCCCTACGAGCAGTACTTC
TRBJ1-5 few TRBV12-3/TRBV12-4 . CASTRGIHQPQHF TGTGCCAGCACTCGGGGTATTCATCAGCCCCAGCATTTT
TRBJ2-7 many TRBV27 . CASSFWGGPAYEQYF TGTGCCAGCAGTTTCTGGGGCGGGCCCGCCTACGAGCAGTACTTC
TRBJ2-5 many TRBV11-3 . CASSYRQGGRETQYF TGTGCCAGCAGCTATCGGCAGGGCGGGCGGGAGACCCAGTACTTC
TRBJ2-5 many TRBV12-3/TRBV12-4 . CASRKGPLGETQYF TGTGCCAGCAGGAAGGGACCTTTAGGAGAGACCCAGTACTTC
TRBJ2-7 . TRBV7-9 TRBD1 CASRHGTDGEQYF TGTGCCAGCAGACACGGGACAGATGGCGAGCAGTACTTC
TRBJ2-7 . TRBV7-8 . CASSLTALKSYEQYF TGTGCCAGCAGCTTAACGGCCCTTAAATCCTACGAGCAGTACTTC
TRBJ2-3 many TRBV6-1 . CASSGLVKLKTDTQYF TGTGCCAGCAGTGGGCTCGTCAAACTAAAAACAGATACGCAGTATTTT
TRBJ2-2 few TRBV7-2 TRBD1 CASRRALQGAYGGELFF TGTGCCAGCAGACGAGCCTTGCAGGGGGCGTATGGTGGGGAGCTGTTTTTT
TRBJ2-1 many TRBV18 . CASSPGGTAPYNEQFF TGTGCCAGCTCACCAGGCGGGACAGCCCCCTACAATGAGCAGTTCTTC
TRBJ2-1 many TRBV7-2 . CASSSAAGATYNEQFF TGTGCCAGCAGCTCCGCCGCGGGGGCCACCTACAATGAGCAGTTCTTC